The present entry profiles one TCR beta chain with its context. This entry comes from a study of shared clonotypes between healthy human individuals. V lost 4 bases, J lost 8 bases, and 14 bases lay in between. Germline CDR1 reads SGHTA; CDR2 reads FQGTGA. CDR3 length equals 14 residues. Generated by immunoSEQ multiplex PCR, the TCRdb table keeps only in-frame clones and is missing some. Of hundreds of thousands of clones detected, roughly 77% appear once; the ten largest clones hold less than 15%. The unsorted samples took around 93 million PBMCs to get genomic DNA. The rearrangement joins TRBV7-3 to TRBJ2-2; D might be TRBD2 (6 bases). This TCR was recovered from a middle-aged woman in good health. Some clones in this sample may be carry-over from other donors' samples. Sequenced: PBMCs. The DNA for the CDR3 is TGTGCCAGCAGCTATACAAGCGGGTTGGGGGAGCTGTTTTTT. This codes for CASSYTSGLGELFF.